What follows are 5 T cell receptor beta chains derived from one specimen sequenced in a study of blood T cell repertoires in COVID-19 (dated by TCRdb to the early 2020s). To prepare the library, the immunoSEQ multiplex PCR assay was applied. Drawn from immuneACCESS, this table holds only the in-frame rearrangements with V and J called that TCRdb kept. Clones are partly lost; checked studies trace under half to an unresolved V gene and leave the rest unexplained. This sample lists roughly 89,000 clones; approximately 78% were detected once. Clones ranked in the top ten supply roughly 16% of the sample. Material for sequencing was peripheral blood. These receptors all stem from a woman of 80 years or more with acute or convalescent COVID-19.

V is TRBV7-6 and J is TRBJ2-5; 11 bases fit TRBD2. The CDR3 is 20 amino acids. Losses at the gene ends were 5 bases for V and 2 bases for J; bases not matched to a gene: 19. CDR1 SGHVS and CDR2 FNYEAQ come from the germline V gene. CDR3 loop: CASSLRARPLLAGEQETQYF. CDR3 sequence (DNA): TGTGCCAGCAGCCTAAGAGCCCGTCCCCTACTAGCGGGGGAACAAGAGACCCAGTACTTC.

The chain carries TRBV6-2 or TRBV6-3 and TRBJ1-2, with TRBD1 as a possible D gene (6 bases). This CDR3 has 12 amino acids. Germline CDR1 is MNHEY and CDR2 is SVGEGT. The V gene lost 5 bases and the J gene lost 8 bases, with 12 bases spanning the gap. CDR3 in amino acids: CASSGTGHGYTF. CDR3 in DNA: TGTGCCAGCAGTGGCACAGGGCACGGCTACACCTTC.

The chain recombines TRBV6-5 with TRBJ2-5, with 7 bases matching TRBD1. Per germline, CDR1 MNHEY and CDR2 SVGAGI. V was pared by 6 bases and J by 1 base, with 5 bases of the junction left unmatched. The CDR3 consists of 14 residues. CDR3 bases: TGTGCCAGCAGAGGGGACAGTCGCCAAGAGACCCAGTACTTC. It is translated as CASRGDSRQETQYF.

The chain combines TRBV30 with TRBJ2-5; D is perhaps TRBD2 (5 bases). Trimming cost V 4 bases and J 5 bases, with 8 bases left between them. Germline CDR1 is GTSNPN and CDR2 is SVGIG (reference sequence). This CDR3 region has 11 residues. CDR3 amino acids: CAWTRRETQYF. The DNA of the CDR3 is TGTGCCTGGACCCGGAGGGAGACCCAGTACTTC.

This sequence joins TRBV6-6 and TRBJ1-2; a weak D match, TRBD1 (5 bases). Trimming removed 7 bases from V and 4 bases from J, with 13 bases in between. Germline CDR1 MNHNY, CDR2 SVGAGI (reference sequence). CDR3 length: 13 residues. This CDR3 is CASTGRDFYGYTF. The CDR3 DNA is TGTGCCAGCACGGGCAGGGACTTCTATGGCTACACCTTC.